Presented here are 29 T cell receptor beta chains from one specimen sequenced in a study of T cells in Graves' hyperthyroidism and ophthalmopathy. RNA transcripts provided the source from which TCR beta CDR3 regions were amplified. Carried out on the TCR CDR3, a first-round RT-PCR used the HTBI primer set. TCRdb re-analysed the multiplex PCR reads in MiXCR, keeping a single row per CDR3 protein. Of about 590,000 distinct CDR3 sequences detected, 14% appear once; the ten largest clones hold about 6.6%. Sequencing was performed on blood. The receptor source for this set is a woman under 30 with Graves' ophthalmopathy.

This clonotype was observed many times. The chain uses TRBV2 and TRBJ1-1; 9 bases agree with TRBD1. V was clipped by 3 bases and J by 6 bases; unmatched bases: 5. The germline V gene encodes CDR1 SNHLY and CDR2 FYNNEI. The CDR3 is 14 amino acids. The CDR3 is CASSELDRGAEAFF. For the CDR3, the DNA is TGTGCCAGCAGTGAGCTGGACAGGGGAGCTGAAGCTTTCTTT.

This chain uses TRBV6-2 or TRBV6-3 with TRBJ2-1; TRBD2 agrees at 13 bases. This CDR3 is built from 17 residues. Germline V CDR1 and CDR2: MNHEY, SVGEGT. The V gene end was trimmed by 0 bases and the J gene end by 5 bases; junction bases not matched to a gene: 4. This CDR3 is CASSYSGTSGIDNEQFF. The CDR3 bases are TGTGCCAGCAGTTACTCCGGGACTAGCGGGATCGACAATGAGCAGTTCTTC.

The V and J genes are TRBV20-1 and TRBJ2-1; D is possibly TRBD1 (6 bases). Germline V CDR1 and CDR2: DFQATT, SNEGSKA (reference sequence). The CDR3 length is 16 residues. V was pared by 5 bases and J by 0 bases, with 17 bases between. The CDR3 is CSADPTDSNSYNEQFF. DNA of the CDR3: TGCAGTGCTGACCCAACGGACAGCAACTCCTACAATGAGCAGTTCTTC.

This clonotype was observed at least ten times. The V and J genes are TRBV5-1 and TRBJ2-7, with 7 bases that match TRBD1. In germline, CDR1 is SGHRS, CDR2 YFSETQ. CDR3 length: 15 residues. The V gene end was trimmed by 4 bases and the J gene end by 6 bases; junction bases not matched to a gene: 13. The CDR3 nucleotides are TGCGCCAGCAGCCGATCCGGGACAGAGGTTCGCGAGCAGTACTTC. Amino acid sequence: CASSRSGTEVREQYF.

This clonotype was counted at least ten times. The rearrangement joins TRBV2 to TRBJ2-7; 15 bases align to TRBD2. The CDR3 loop spans 15 amino acids. The trim removed 5 bases at V and 6 bases at J, leaving 5 bases unmatched. Germline CDR1 is SNHLY and CDR2 is FYNNEI. This CDR3 is CASSPRTSGRAEQYF. The CDR3 bases are TGTGCCAGCAGTCCGAGGACTAGCGGGAGGGCCGAGCAGTACTTC.

This clonotype was picked up a small number of times. The CDR3 nucleotides are TGCAGTGCTGATAGAAAGGGACAGGGAACAAATACGCAGTATTTT. It encodes CSADRKGQGTNTQYF. The chain uses TRBV20-1 and TRBJ2-3; 9 bases line up with TRBD1. Germline trimming cut 5 bases from V and 7 bases from J; bases unmatched to any gene: 13. CDR1 and CDR2 from the germline V gene are DFQATT and SNEGSKA (reference sequence). The CDR3 is made up of 15 amino acids.

This clonotype was observed a few times. J is TRBJ1-5 and V is TRBV6-2 or TRBV6-3, with unresolved D. V gave up 4 bases and J gave up 9 bases, with 10 bases separating them. Germline V gene data show CDR1 as MNHEY and CDR2 as SVGEGT. The CDR3 loop spans 12 amino acids. The CDR3 sequence is CASSSISWPQHF. The CDR3 DNA follows: TGTGCCAGCAGTTCCATATCATGGCCCCAGCATTTT.

This clonotype was seen more than once but under ten times. This chain connects TRBV10-3 to TRBJ1-6, with D possibly TRBD1 on 6 matching bases. V was clipped by 8 bases and J by 7 bases, with 15 bases between them. In germline, CDR1 is ENHRY, CDR2 SYGVKD. The CDR3 loop spans 14 amino acids. The CDR3 DNA follows: TGTGCCATCCTTGCTGAGGACAGAAATTCACCCCTCCACTTT. Translated: CAILAEDRNSPLHF.

CDR3 sequence: CASSPWTGRWDEQFF. The CDR3, as DNA: TGTGCCAGCAGCCCCTGGACAGGGCGGTGGGATGAGCAGTTCTTC. The gene calls are TRBV11-2 and TRBJ2-1, with 8 positions matching TRBD1. The CDR3 covers 15 residues. The V gene end was trimmed by 5 bases and the J gene end by 8 bases; junction bases not matched to a gene: 11. The germline V gene has CDR1 SGHAT and CDR2 FQNNGV.

There are many counts of this clonotype. The rearrangement joins TRBV20-1 to TRBJ2-7; TRBD2 is a possible D gene (6 bases). Trimming cost V 1 base and J 4 bases, with 11 bases left between them. This CDR3 region has 13 residues. Germline values: CDR1 DFQATT, CDR2 SNEGSKA (reference sequence). The chain's CDR3 is CSARGGNLYEQYF. The CDR3 coding sequence is TGCAGTGCTAGAGGCGGGAACCTTTACGAGCAGTACTTC.

This clonotype has more than one count but fewer than ten. The chain is built from TRBV20-1 and TRBJ2-1; 7 bases match TRBD2. The CDR3 runs 16 residues. With V trimmed by 1 base and J by 0 bases, 6 bases remained unmatched. Germline V gene data show CDR1 as DFQATT and CDR2 as SNEGSKA (reference sequence). The CDR3 spells CSARGPLAISYNEQFF. The CDR3 region has the DNA TGCAGTGCTAGAGGTCCACTAGCGATCTCCTACAATGAGCAGTTCTTC.

This chain connects TRBV10-3 to TRBJ2-1, with 7 positions matching TRBD2. The germline V gene encodes CDR1 ENHRY and CDR2 SYGVKD. The CDR3 length is 13 residues. The trim removed 3 bases at V and 7 bases at J, leaving 3 bases unmatched. This CDR3 reads CAISELAGNEQFF. In DNA form, the CDR3 reads TGTGCCATCAGTGAATTAGCGGGTAATGAGCAGTTCTTC.

On this clonotype: This may be a read error, as it is one base from a much larger clone. The V gene is TRBV20-1, the J gene TRBJ1-6, with D unclear. Germline assignment: CDR1 DFQATT and CDR2 SNEGSKA (reference sequence). This CDR3 has 14 amino acids. This CDR3 reads CSARRREAKSPPHF. CDR3 DNA sequence: TGCAGTGCTAGGCGACGGGAGGCGAAGTCACCCCCCCACTTT.

Of note for this clonotype: Mismatch with germline at one junction end may stem from a read error. The V call is TRBV2, the J call TRBJ2-1, with 9 bases fitting TRBD1. Looked up from germline, CDR1 is SNHLY and CDR2 is FYNNEI. The CDR3 consists of 15 residues. CDR3 DNA: TGTGCCAGCGGTGAGGACAGGGGAGCTTACAATGAGCAGTTCTTC. It encodes CASGEDRGAYNEQFF.

This clonotype was recorded many times. The gene calls are TRBV7-9 and TRBJ2-5, with D maybe TRBD1 (5 bases). CDR3 length: 15 amino acids. The V gene's germline CDR1 is SEHNR and CDR2 FQNEAQ (reference sequence). Between the trimmed V and J ends, which lost 2 bases and 5 bases, there was a span of 15 bases. The CDR3 DNA reads TGTGCCAGCAGCTTAAACCGTGGGGCGCAGGAGACCCAGTACTTC. Translating gives CASSLNRGAQETQYF.

This clonotype showed up many times. The genes are TRBV7-2 and TRBJ2-7; TRBD2 is a possible D gene (5 bases). Germline V lookup: CDR1 SGHTA, CDR2 FQGNSA. The V end lost 5 bases, the J end lost 3 bases, and 17 bases lay between the germline ends. The CDR3 is 15 residues long. CDR3 in DNA: TGTGCCAGCAGCGAAGGAGGCGGCCTAATCTACGAGCAGTACTTC. It is translated as CASSEGGGLIYEQYF.

This clonotype was observed at least ten times. V usage is TRBV6-2 or TRBV6-3 and J usage is TRBJ2-7; 10 positions match TRBD1. The V gene end was trimmed by 0 bases and the J gene end by 5 bases; junction bases not matched to a gene: 4. Germline V gives CDR1 MNHEY, CDR2 SVGEGT. This CDR3 is 15 amino acids long. The CDR3 DNA follows: TGTGCCAGCAGTTACTCGGGACAGGGGATAGACGAGCAGTACTTC. Translated: CASSYSGQGIDEQYF.

This clonotype was found many times. The chain joins TRBV7-3 to TRBJ2-2; possibly TRBD2 for D (5 bases). The CDR3 runs to 15 residues. From germline, CDR1 is SGHTA and CDR2 FQGTGA. Trimming removed 5 bases at V and 7 bases at J, with 17 bases between. The CDR3 loop reads CASSPRAAVDGELFF. The CDR3 coding sequence is TGTGCCAGCAGCCCCAGAGCGGCGGTTGACGGGGAGCTGTTTTTT.

This clonotype was observed a handful of times. CDR3 protein: CASSFLTREQYF. As DNA, the CDR3 is TGTGCCAGCAGCTTCCTAACAAGGGAGCAGTACTTC. The chain is built from TRBV7-9 and TRBJ2-7; D is undetermined. V was pared by 3 bases and J by 7 bases, with 10 bases between. The CDR3 length is 12 residues. Germline V lookup: CDR1 SEHNR, CDR2 FQNEAQ (reference sequence).

This chain uses TRBV20-1 with TRBJ2-7, with 15 positions matching TRBD2. Per germline, CDR1 DFQATT and CDR2 SNEGSKA (reference sequence). The CDR3 runs to 18 residues. The V segment lost 4 bases and the J segment 0 bases; nucleotides outside the gene matches: 10. CDR3 residues: CSATEPGLAGGSSYEQYF. The CDR3 region has the DNA TGCAGTGCTACCGAACCGGGACTAGCGGGAGGTAGCTCCTACGAGCAGTACTTC.

This clonotype was counted ten times or more. The chain has TRBV28 and TRBJ1-1; D unresolved. This CDR3 has 15 amino acids. V lost 3 bases and J 0 bases, leaving 11 bases between the germline ends. Germline loops: CDR1 MDHEN, CDR2 SYDVKM. The CDR3: CASSLVRPLNTEAFF. As DNA, the CDR3 is TGTGCCAGCAGTTTGGTGCGGCCTTTGAACACTGAAGCTTTCTTT.

This clonotype was observed at least ten times. The chain employs TRBV24-1 and TRBJ2-1; a possible D gene is TRBD2 (6 bases). This CDR3 contains 17 residues. Trimming removed 0 bases at V and 3 bases at J, with 14 bases between. Germline CDR1 reads KGHDR; CDR2 reads SFDVKD. The CDR3 sequence: CATSDLHVPGVYNEQFF. CDR3 coding DNA: TGTGCCACCAGTGATTTGCATGTTCCGGGAGTCTACAATGAGCAGTTCTTC.

The V gene is TRBV20-1, the J gene TRBJ2-4, with D tentatively TRBD2 (7 bases). The CDR3 loop spans 14 amino acids. The germline CDR1 and CDR2 sequences are DFQATT and SNEGSKA (reference sequence). V dropped 5 bases and J dropped 3 bases, with 14 bases sitting between them. CDR3 sequence reads: CSAWGGAGKNIQYF. In DNA, the CDR3 is TGCAGTGCTTGGGGGGGGGCCGGCAAAAACATTCAGTACTTC.

The V call is TRBV19, the J call TRBJ1-1, with a possible D match to TRBD1 (5 bases). Germline CDR1 LNHDA, CDR2 SQIVND (reference sequence). The ends were cut back, 3 bases at V and 3 bases at J, with 14 bases in the middle. The length of the CDR3 is 15 residues. Here the CDR3 reads CASSMSGRGDTEAFF. The DNA of the CDR3 is TGTGCCAGTAGTATGTCCGGTCGGGGGGACACTGAAGCTTTCTTT.

This clonotype showed up many times. The chain links TRBV15 to TRBJ1-1, with D unresolved. Trimming removed 3 bases at V and 4 bases at J, with 9 bases between. Per germline, CDR1 LNHNV and CDR2 YYDKDF (reference sequence). CDR3 length: 13 residues. CDR3 sequence: CATSRGWSTEAFF. In DNA form, the CDR3 reads TGTGCCACCAGCAGGGGGTGGAGCACTGAAGCTTTCTTT.

V and J are TRBV19 and TRBJ2-6, with D unresolved. Germline V lookup: CDR1 LNHDA, CDR2 SQIVND (reference sequence). V was shortened by 6 bases and J by 6 bases, with 12 bases between the two germline ends. The CDR3 is made up of 14 amino acids. This CDR3 is CASSNKDPANVLTF. The DNA for the CDR3 is TGTGCCAGTAGCAACAAAGACCCGGCCAACGTCCTGACTTTC.

This clonotype was found a few times. The chain is built from TRBV9 and TRBJ2-1; no clear D gene. Germline V gene data show CDR1 as SGDLS and CDR2 as YYNGEE. Trimming removed 4 bases at V and 4 bases at J, with 12 bases between. The CDR3 has 14 residues. CDR3 nucleotide sequence: TGTGCCAGCAGCCCGTCGGACGGTTACAATGAGCAGTTCTTC. Translated, it gives CASSPSDGYNEQFF.

This clonotype occurred a few times. This chain joins TRBV18 and TRBJ2-1, with 8 bases fitting TRBD2. The CDR3 has 14 amino acids. Germline CDR1 KGHSH, CDR2 LQKENI. V dropped 0 bases and J dropped 6; count of bases not matched to a gene: 1. The CDR3 coding sequence is TGTGCCAGCTCACCACCCGCGGGGGGCAATGAGCAGTTCTTC. Translation: CASSPPAGGNEQFF.

This clonotype came up many times. The V call is TRBV20-1, the J call TRBJ1-6; TRBD1 matches at 9 bases. The V gene's germline CDR1 is DFQATT and CDR2 SNEGSKA (reference sequence). V shed 5 bases and J 9 bases; nucleotides not matched to a gene: 14. The CDR3 loop spans 16 amino acids. The CDR3 DNA reads TGCAGTGCTTTCCCGACAACAGGGGGCGCGGGTTCACCCCTCCACTTT. Protein: CSAFPTTGGAGSPLHF.